The 29 T cell receptor beta chains below all came from one sample that was sequenced in a study of blood T cells in healthy people across ages. With a J-beta primer mix and a sample-barcoded 5' primer, a second PCR ran roughly 6 to 11 cycles. One entry per CDR3 protein results from TCRdb running MiXCR on the 5' RACE reads. The table shows approximately 1,700,000 distinct CDR3 sequences, with about two fifths occurring only once. Material for sequencing was blood. The source is a human donor in good health.

This clonotype has only a few counts. The rearrangement links TRBV11-3 to TRBJ2-7; the match to TRBD2 covers 14 bases. Germline V gene lookup returns CDR1 SGHNT and CDR2 YENEEA. With V trimmed by 3 bases and J by 7 bases, 14 bases remained unmatched. This CDR3 comprises 18 residues. This CDR3 is CASSFWTSGGPVTGEQYF. As DNA, the CDR3 is TGTGCCAGCAGCTTCTGGACTAGCGGGGGGCCGGTTACGGGGGAGCAGTACTTC.

The rearrangement links TRBV11-2 to TRBJ2-7, with a possible D match to TRBD2 (6 bases). Near its end, the DNA agrees better with TRBJ2-5, so the J call may be wrong. The germline gives CDR1 SGHAT, CDR2 FQNNGV. The CDR3 has 14 amino acids. The CDR3 region is CASSRAGGVGTQYF. CDR3 in DNA: TGTGCCAGCAGCCGGGCCGGCGGGGTGGGGACCCAGTACTTC.

This clonotype was detected once. V is TRBV7-2 and J is TRBJ1-4; possibly TRBD1 for D (6 bases). The V end lost 10 bases, the J end lost 5 bases, and 14 bases lay between the germline ends. The CDR3 totals 13 residues. Germline CDR1 and CDR2: SGHTA and FQGNSA. The CDR3 reads CTTSDQGNEKLFF. DNA for the CDR3: TGTACCACAAGCGATCAGGGGAATGAAAAACTGTTTTTT.

The genes are TRBV2 and TRBJ1-2, with a possible D match to TRBD1 (6 bases). There are 14 residues in the CDR3. The V gene's germline CDR1 is SNHLY and CDR2 FYNNEI. V was shortened by 6 bases and J by 2 bases, with 13 bases between the two germline ends. The CDR3 sequence is CASRTDRLNYGYTF. The DNA of the CDR3 is TGTGCCAGCAGGACGGACAGATTAAACTATGGCTACACCTTC.

This clonotype was seen more than once but under ten times. This chain connects TRBV7-9 to TRBJ2-3, with D perhaps TRBD1 or TRBD2 (5 bases each). V was trimmed by 0 bases and J by 2 bases, leaving 12 bases between them. The germline gives CDR1 SEHNR, CDR2 FQNEAQ (reference sequence). This CDR3 is 16 amino acids long. In DNA form, the CDR3 reads TGTGCCAGCAGCTTAGCCGCAGGGACCGTCACAGATACGCAGTATTTT. It yields the protein CASSLAAGTVTDTQYF.

The chain carries TRBV7-2 and TRBJ2-5, with 15 bases lining up with TRBD2. The CDR3 covers 18 residues. Trimming removed 5 bases from V and 4 bases from J; junction bases left unmatched: 11. Germline CDR1 and CDR2: SGHTA and FQGNSA. The CDR3 DNA follows: TGTGCCAGCAGCCCCGGGACTAGCGGGGGGATACCCGGAGAGACCCAGTACTTC. This gives the protein CASSPGTSGGIPGETQYF.

The chain employs TRBV21-1 and TRBJ2-1. TRBV21-1 is labeled a pseudogene. There are 14 residues in the CDR3. The DNA of the CDR3 is TGTGCCAGCAGCAAAGAGTTCCAGGTTATTAAGGGGTTCTTC. Protein: CASSKEFQVIKGFF.

Points on this clonotype: This may be a read error: a much more frequent sequence differs by one nucleotide. The chain carries TRBV7-2 and TRBJ2-1; unclear D gene. The CDR3 runs 12 residues. The germline gives CDR1 SGHTA, CDR2 FQGNSA. The CDR3 spells CAGSSYYNEQFF. As DNA, the CDR3 is TGTGCCGGCAGCTCCTACTACAATGAGCAGTTCTTC.

This clonotype occurred once. This chain uses TRBV13 with TRBJ2-4; TRBD2 might be the D (6 bases). The DNA matches TRBJ2-7 better at its end, which makes the J call doubtful. Germline V gives CDR1 PRHDT, CDR2 FYEKMQ (reference sequence). This CDR3 has 15 residues. DNA for the CDR3: TGTGCCAGCAGCTACTGGGACTTGGGGCTCTGCGAGCAGTACTTC. Encoded protein: CASSYWDLGLCEQYF.

The chain joins TRBV7-9 to TRBJ1-1; possible D gene TRBD1, 5 bases. Germline V gives CDR1 SEHNR, CDR2 FQNEAQ (reference sequence). The V gene lost 5 bases and the J gene lost 5 bases, with 21 bases spanning the gap. CDR3 length equals 16 residues. As DNA, the CDR3 is TGTGCCAGCAGCCCCCGCAGGGACGGCCCGAGTACTGAAGCTTTCTTT. This encodes CASSPRRDGPSTEAFF.

This clonotype was seen a handful of times. V gene TRBV20-1 combines with J gene TRBJ1-5; a possible D gene is TRBD1 (5 bases). The CDR3 is 14 amino acids. Per germline, CDR1 DFQATT and CDR2 SNEGSKA (reference sequence). V lost 5 bases and J lost 4, with 15 bases in between. The CDR3 DNA is TGCAGTGCTCGAATGGGGGAAACGAATCAGCCCCAGCATTTT. Translated, it gives CSARMGETNQPQHF.

V gene TRBV20-1 combines with J gene TRBJ2-7; 8 bases are a match to TRBD2. The germline gives CDR1 DFQATT, CDR2 SNEGSKA (reference sequence). J was trimmed by 3 bases and V by 1 base; bases with no gene match: 8. CDR3 length equals 15 residues. The CDR3 nucleotides read TGCAGTGCTAGAGCAGTGGCGGGGGGAGTCTACGAGCAGTACTTC. Translated: CSARAVAGGVYEQYF.

V is TRBV6-2 or TRBV6-3 and J is TRBJ1-1; tentative D call: TRBD1 (6 bases). V lost 6 bases and J 3 bases, leaving 20 bases between the germline ends. CDR3 length equals 16 residues. Germline CDR1 reads MNHEY; CDR2 reads SVGEGT. This chain's CDR3 is CASSLHREGPHTEAFF. In nucleotides, the CDR3 is TGTGCCAGCAGCCTCCACAGGGAGGGGCCCCACACTGAAGCTTTCTTT.

The J gene is TRBJ1-1, the V gene TRBV9; unclear D gene. CDR3 length equals 14 residues. Germline CDR1 SGDLS, CDR2 YYNGEE. V was clipped by 4 bases and J by 4 bases, with 14 bases between them. Here the CDR3 reads CASSPGWRSTEAFF. As DNA, the CDR3 is TGTGCCAGCAGCCCAGGATGGCGTTCCACTGAAGCTTTCTTT.

V and J are TRBV28 and TRBJ1-1; D remains ambiguous. Germline V lookup: CDR1 MDHEN, CDR2 SYDVKM. V lost 5 bases, J lost 2 bases, and 15 bases lay in between. The CDR3 contains 15 residues. This CDR3 reads CASSPPAGLNTEAFF. The CDR3 DNA reads as TGTGCCAGCAGTCCTCCGGCAGGACTAAACACTGAAGCTTTCTTT.

This clonotype came up a few times. V is TRBV7-9 and J is TRBJ1-2, with D perhaps matching TRBD1 (5 bases). CDR1 and CDR2 from the germline V gene are SEHNR and FQNEAQ (reference sequence). The CDR3 extends over 12 amino acids. V lost 5 bases and J 8 bases, leaving 12 bases between the germline ends. CDR3 in DNA: TGTGCCAGCAGCATCAGGGTGGGCGGCTACACCTTC. Its protein product is CASSIRVGGYTF.

This chain joins TRBV7-2 and TRBJ2-6, with TRBD1 as a possible D gene (5 bases). The V end lost 4 bases, the J end lost 0 bases, and 19 bases lay between the germline ends. CDR1 SGHTA and CDR2 FQGNSA come from the germline V gene. The CDR3 length is 19 residues. The CDR3 DNA follows: TGTGCCAGCAGCTCACCAGGGATCCTCCTAAGCTCTGGGGCCAACGTCCTGACTTTC. It codes for CASSSPGILLSSGANVLTF.

The chain carries TRBV7-9 and TRBJ2-3; no definite D call. In germline, CDR1 is SEHNR, CDR2 FQNEAQ (reference sequence). The CDR3 is 13 amino acids. V dropped 5 bases and J dropped 2 bases, with 8 bases sitting between them. The CDR3: CASSPVITDTQYF. In DNA, the CDR3 is TGTGCCAGCAGCCCCGTAATCACAGATACGCAGTATTTT.

The V call is TRBV12-3 or TRBV12-4, the J call TRBJ1-2, with TRBD1 identical over 12 bases. This CDR3 has 15 residues. V trimming: 3 bases; J trimming: 4 bases; junction bases outside the gene matches: 3. CDR3 coding DNA: TGTGCCAGCAGTTTTGGGACAGGGGGCAGCTATGGCTACACCTTC. This translates into CASSFGTGGSYGYTF.

Only a few counts were recorded for this clonotype. The chain is built from TRBV24-1 and TRBJ1-2; D is uncertain. V lost 3 bases and J lost 5, with 9 bases in between. CDR1 is KGHDR, CDR2 SFDVKD, per germline. The CDR3 has 13 residues. CDR3 nucleotides: TGTGCCACCAGTGATCGCGGAGCTTATGGCTACACCTTC. It encodes CATSDRGAYGYTF.

This rearrangement joins TRBV5-1 to TRBJ2-7; 9 nucleotides agree with TRBD2. The V gene end was trimmed by 4 bases and the J gene end by 0 bases; junction bases not matched to a gene: 8. The CDR3 consists of 16 residues. Germline lookup yields CDR1 SGHRS and CDR2 YFSETQ. The CDR3 coding sequence is TGCGCCAGCAGCCACCACGGACTAGCGTACTCCTACGAGCAGTACTTC. It yields the protein CASSHHGLAYSYEQYF.

This clonotype was counted many times. This chain joins TRBV29-1 and TRBJ2-5; D is ambiguous. The CDR3 loop spans 12 amino acids. Germline values: CDR1 SQVTM, CDR2 ANQGSEA. Trimming pared 0 bases from V and 4 bases from J, leaving 6 bases between. In nucleotides, the CDR3 is TGCAGCGTTGAAGATTGGAGAGAGACCCAGTACTTC. This gives the protein CSVEDWRETQYF.

This clonotype has just a few counts. The chain has TRBV12-3 or TRBV12-4 and TRBJ2-4; possible D gene TRBD2, 5 bases. The DNA end lines up better with TRBJ2-7; the J call may be wrong. The CDR3 runs 14 residues. CDR3 coding DNA: TGTGCCAGCGGGGTAGGTGGACTCCAAGGCGAGCAGTACTTC. It translates to CASGVGGLQGEQYF.

This clonotype is a singleton in its sample. CDR3 sequence (DNA): TGTGCCAGCAGCGTAGCTACACGGGGTGAGCAGTACTTC. Its protein product is CASSVATRGEQYF. The chain combines TRBV9 with TRBJ2-7, with D tentatively TRBD2 (5 bases). This CDR3 has 13 amino acids. Germline lookup yields CDR1 SGDLS and CDR2 YYNGEE. V was clipped by 0 bases and J by 7 bases, with 11 bases between them.

Details on this clonotype: This may come from a read error, since a much larger clone is one base off. The chain links TRBV4-1 to TRBJ2-7, with 7 positions matching TRBD1. CDR3 length equals 14 residues. The V gene's germline CDR1 is MGHRA and CDR2 YSYEKL. J gave up 3 bases and V 3 bases, and 5 bases lay outside the gene matches. CDR3: CASSHRDSGYEQYF. The CDR3 nucleotides read TGCGCCAGCAGCCACCGGGACAGCGGCTACGAGCAGTACTTC.

The sample holds a few counts of this clonotype. The chain uses TRBV2 and TRBJ2-1; 13 bases are shared with TRBD2. Germline V lookup: CDR1 SNHLY, CDR2 FYNNEI. V trimming: 6 bases; J trimming: 0 bases; junction bases outside the gene matches: 8. CDR3 length equals 18 residues. CDR3 bases: TGTGCCAGCAGCGACGGGACTAGCGGGGACCTCTCCTACAATGAGCAGTTCTTC. This translates into CASSDGTSGDLSYNEQFF. Based on the CDR3 plus reference TRBV2 and TRBJ2-1, the full variable domain is EPEVTQTPSHQVTQMGQEVILRCVPISNHLYFYWYRQILGQKVEFLVSFYNNEISEKSEIFDDQFSVERPDGSNFTLKIRSTKLEDSAMYFCASSDGTSGDLSYNEQFFGPGTRLTVL.

The chain recombines TRBV29-1 with TRBJ2-6; D is ambiguous. This CDR3 region has 13 residues. V lost 6 bases to trimming and J lost 1 base, with 7 bases between them. Germline-derived CDR1 and CDR2 are SQVTM and ANQGSEA. Here the CDR3 reads CSVATSGANVLTF. The CDR3 bases are TGCAGCGTCGCGACATCTGGGGCCAACGTCCTGACTTTC.

CDR3 residues: CANPTEQGLGYTF. As DNA, the CDR3 is TGTGCCAACCCGACGGAACAGGGCTTGGGCTACACCTTC. The V gene is TRBV2, the J gene TRBJ1-2, with D possibly matching TRBD1 (6 bases). Germline CDR1 is SNHLY and CDR2 is FYNNEI. The V and J ends lost 10 bases and 8 bases respectively, with 20 bases between them. The CDR3 is 13 amino acids.

This clonotype was detected a few times. The chain combines TRBV6-6 with TRBJ2-7; D might be TRBD1 or TRBD2, each matching 5 bases. From germline, CDR1 is MNHNY and CDR2 SVGAGI (reference sequence). The CDR3 loop spans 15 amino acids. Between the trimmed V and J ends, which lost 0 bases and 6 bases, there was a span of 15 bases. CDR3: CASSYSTRGAGEQYF. CDR3 coding DNA: TGTGCCAGCAGTTACTCGACTCGGGGCGCGGGCGAGCAGTACTTC.